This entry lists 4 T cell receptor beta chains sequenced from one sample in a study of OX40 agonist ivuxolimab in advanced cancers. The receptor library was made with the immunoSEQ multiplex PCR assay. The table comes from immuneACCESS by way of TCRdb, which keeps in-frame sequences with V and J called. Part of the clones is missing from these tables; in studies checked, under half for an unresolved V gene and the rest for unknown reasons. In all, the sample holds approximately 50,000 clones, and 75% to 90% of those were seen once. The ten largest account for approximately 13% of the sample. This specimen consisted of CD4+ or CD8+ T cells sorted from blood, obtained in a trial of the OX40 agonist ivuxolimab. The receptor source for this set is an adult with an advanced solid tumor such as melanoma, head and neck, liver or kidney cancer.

The CDR3 reads CASSQGGDQETQYF. The CDR3 DNA is TGCGCCAGCAGCCAAGGGGGGGACCAAGAGACCCAGTACTTC. The V and J genes are TRBV4-1 and TRBJ2-5; TRBD2 might be the D (6 bases). Germline V gene sequence: CDR1 MGHRA, CDR2 YSYEKL. The CDR3 totals 14 residues. V lost 1 base, J lost 0 bases, and 6 bases lay in between.

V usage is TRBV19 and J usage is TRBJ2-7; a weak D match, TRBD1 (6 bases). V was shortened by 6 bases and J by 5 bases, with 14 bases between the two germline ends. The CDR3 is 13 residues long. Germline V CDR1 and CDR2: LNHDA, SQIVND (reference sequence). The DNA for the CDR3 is TGTGCCAGTAGGAATAGGGGGTTCCACGAGCAGTACTTC. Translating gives CASRNRGFHEQYF. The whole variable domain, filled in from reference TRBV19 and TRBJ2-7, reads DGGITQSPKYLFRKEGQNVTLSCEQNLNHDAMYWYRQDPGQGLRLIYYSQIVNDFQKGDIAEGYSVSREKKESFPLTVTSAQKNPTAFYLCASRNRGFHEQYFGPGTRLTVT.

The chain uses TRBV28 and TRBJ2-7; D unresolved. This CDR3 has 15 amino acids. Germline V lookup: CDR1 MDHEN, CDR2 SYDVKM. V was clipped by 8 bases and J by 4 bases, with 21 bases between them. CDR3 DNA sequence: TGTGCCAGCTGGTCGGTTCGAGCGTCGACTTACGAGCAGTACTTC. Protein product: CASWSVRASTYEQYF.

CDR3 sequence reads: CASSEMGQGFYSNQPQHF. For the CDR3, the DNA is TGTGCCAGCAGTGAAATGGGACAGGGCTTCTATAGCAATCAGCCCCAGCATTTT. The V gene is TRBV2, the J gene TRBJ1-5; 9 nucleotides match TRBD1. CDR3 length equals 18 residues. Trimming removed 2 bases from V and 0 bases from J; junction bases left unmatched: 8. Germline CDR1 is SNHLY and CDR2 is FYNNEI.